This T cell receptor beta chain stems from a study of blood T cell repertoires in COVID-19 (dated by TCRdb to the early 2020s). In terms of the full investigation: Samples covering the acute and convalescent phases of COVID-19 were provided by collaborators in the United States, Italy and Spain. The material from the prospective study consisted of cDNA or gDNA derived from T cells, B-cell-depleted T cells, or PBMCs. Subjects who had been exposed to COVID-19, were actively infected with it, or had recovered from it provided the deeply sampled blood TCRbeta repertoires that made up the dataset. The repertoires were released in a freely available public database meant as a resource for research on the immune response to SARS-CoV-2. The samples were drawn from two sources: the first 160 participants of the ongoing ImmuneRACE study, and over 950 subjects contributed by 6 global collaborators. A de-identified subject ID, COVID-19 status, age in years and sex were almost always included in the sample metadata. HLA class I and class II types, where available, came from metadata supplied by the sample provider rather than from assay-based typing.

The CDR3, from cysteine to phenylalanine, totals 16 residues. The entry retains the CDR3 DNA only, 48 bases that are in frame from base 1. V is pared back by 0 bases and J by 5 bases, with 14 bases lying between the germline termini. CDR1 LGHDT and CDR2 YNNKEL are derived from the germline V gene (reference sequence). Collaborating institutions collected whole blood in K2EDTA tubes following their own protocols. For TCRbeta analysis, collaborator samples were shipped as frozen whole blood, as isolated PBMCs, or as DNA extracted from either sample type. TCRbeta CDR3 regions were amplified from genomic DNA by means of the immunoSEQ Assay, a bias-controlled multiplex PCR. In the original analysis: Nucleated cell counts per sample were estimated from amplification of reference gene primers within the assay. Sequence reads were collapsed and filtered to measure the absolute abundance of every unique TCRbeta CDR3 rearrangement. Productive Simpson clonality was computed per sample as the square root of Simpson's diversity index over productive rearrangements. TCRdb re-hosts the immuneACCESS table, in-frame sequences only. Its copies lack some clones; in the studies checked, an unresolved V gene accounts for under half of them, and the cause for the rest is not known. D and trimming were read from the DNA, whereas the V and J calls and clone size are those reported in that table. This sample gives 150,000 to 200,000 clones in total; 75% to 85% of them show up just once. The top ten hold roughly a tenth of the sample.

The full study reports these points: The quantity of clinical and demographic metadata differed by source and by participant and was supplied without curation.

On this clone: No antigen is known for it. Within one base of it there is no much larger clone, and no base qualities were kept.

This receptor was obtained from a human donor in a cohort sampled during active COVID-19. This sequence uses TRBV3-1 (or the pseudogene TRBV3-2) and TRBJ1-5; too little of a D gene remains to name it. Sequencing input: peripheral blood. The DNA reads TGTGCCAGCAGCCAAGATGGATACGACGGAGATCAGCCCCAGCATTTT. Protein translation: CASSQDGYDGDQPQHF.